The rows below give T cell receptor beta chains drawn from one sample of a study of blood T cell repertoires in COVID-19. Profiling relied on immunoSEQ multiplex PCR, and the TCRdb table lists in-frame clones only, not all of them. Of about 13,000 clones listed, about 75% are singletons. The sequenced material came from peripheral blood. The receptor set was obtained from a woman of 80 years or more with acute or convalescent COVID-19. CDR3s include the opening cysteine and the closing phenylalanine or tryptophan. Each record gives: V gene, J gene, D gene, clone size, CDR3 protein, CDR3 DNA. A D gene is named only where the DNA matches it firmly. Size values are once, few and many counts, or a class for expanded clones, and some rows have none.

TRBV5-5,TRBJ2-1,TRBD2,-,CASSLTSGGATGWFF,TGTGCCAGCAGCTTGACTAGCGGGGGGGCGACAGGATGGTTCTTC
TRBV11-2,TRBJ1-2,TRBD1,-,CASSQTGGRGYTF,TGTGCCAGCAGCCAGACAGGGGGCAGGGGCTACACCTTC
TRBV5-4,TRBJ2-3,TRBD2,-,CASSPTSGGGTDTQYF,TGTGCCAGCAGCCCGACTAGCGGGGGGGGCACAGATACGCAGTATTTT
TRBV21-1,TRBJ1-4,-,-,CASDRSLGNEKLFF,TGTGCCAGCGACAGGTCCCTGGGTAATGAAAAACTGTTTTTT
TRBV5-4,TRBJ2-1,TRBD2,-,CASSSTSGGASYNEQFF,TGTGCCAGCAGCTCGACTAGCGGGGGGGCATCCTACAATGAGCAGTTCTTC
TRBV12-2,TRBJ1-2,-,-,CANPLTGGVSNYGYTF,TGTGCAAACCCTCTAACTGGCGGGGTGAGCAACTATGGCTACACCTTC
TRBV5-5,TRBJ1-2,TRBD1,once,CASSPTDRGANYGYTF,TGTGCCAGCAGCCCGACGGACAGGGGGGCGAACTATGGCTACACCTTC
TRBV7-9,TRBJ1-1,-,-,CASSFSGHPSTEAFF,TGTGCCAGCAGCTTCTCGGGACACCCGAGCACTGAAGCTTTCTTT
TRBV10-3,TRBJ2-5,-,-,CAIMRAGGETQYF,TGTGCCATCATGAGGGCCGGGGGAGAGACCCAGTACTTC
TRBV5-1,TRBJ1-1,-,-,CASSLAFGGTEAFF,TGCGCCAGCAGCTTGGCCTTCGGGGGTACTGAAGCTTTCTTT
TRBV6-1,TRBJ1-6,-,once,CASSEGEGTSPLHF,TGTGCCAGCAGTGAAGGGGAGGGTACCTCACCCCTCCACTTT
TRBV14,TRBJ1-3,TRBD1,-,CASSQVLSGGPGNTIYF,TGTGCCAGCAGCCAAGTTCTATCAGGGGGCCCTGGAAACACCATATATTTT